The subject of this entry is one TCR beta chain. The antigen remains undetermined. This was a survey-level run. Profiling relied on immunoSEQ multiplex PCR, and the TCRdb table lists in-frame clones only, not all of them. Of approximately 35,000 clones in the sample, about four fifths were seen once. This entry is derived from a study of STAT5B mutations in CD4+ large granular lymphocyte leukemia. Study-wide findings and caveats: No patients shared main leukemic clonotypes, though approximately 26% appeared at low frequency elsewhere. TRBV06-family usage was enriched in top patient clones (8/27) versus controls (2/35).

V shed 4 bases and J 7 bases; nucleotides not matched to a gene: 7. Germline V gives CDR1 SGHRS, CDR2 YFSETQ. CDR3 length: 15 amino acids. Controls came from buffy coats of healthy blood donors. The receptor's source is a human donor in good health. This rearrangement joins TRBV5-1 to TRBJ2-7; the match to TRBD2 covers 14 bases. The specimen sequenced was CD4+ T cells from blood buffy coats. The CDR3 spells CASSPGTSGGQEQYF. Here the CDR3 DNA reads TGCGCCAGCAGCCCCGGGACTAGCGGGGGCCAGGAGCAGTACTTC.